The 22 T cell receptor beta chains presented below share a single source sample, sequenced in a study of cytomegalovirus exposure and HLA in healthy donors. The PCR made use of 60 Vbeta and 13 Jbeta primers. Here immunoSEQ multiplex PCR was the method, and the copy in TCRdb shows in-frame clones only, minus some. The sample includes about 190,000 clones, 75% to 90% of them seen just once. The sample consisted of PBMCs. Every receptor here comes from a woman younger than 45 in good health and CMV-seronegative.

J is TRBJ2-5 and V is TRBV5-6; 9 bases agree with TRBD1. This CDR3 spans 15 amino acids. V dropped 3 bases and J dropped 2; count of bases not matched to a gene: 5. CDR1 is SGHDT, CDR2 YYEEEE, per germline. The CDR3 DNA reads TGTGCCAGCAGCTCCCCGGGACAGGGACAAGAGACCCAGTACTTC. Translated, it gives CASSSPGQGQETQYF.

The rearrangement uses TRBV5-4 and TRBJ1-1, with D perhaps TRBD1 (5 bases). CDR3 length equals 16 residues. Germline loops: CDR1 SGHNT, CDR2 YYREEE (reference sequence). V was cut by 2 bases and J by 0 bases, with 14 bases left in between. The CDR3 sequence is CASSLLGADMNTEAFF. The CDR3, as DNA: TGTGCCAGCAGCTTATTAGGGGCCGATATGAACACTGAAGCTTTCTTT.

The chain combines TRBV13 with TRBJ2-7, with TRBD2 identical over 14 bases. Germline V gene sequence: CDR1 PRHDT, CDR2 FYEKMQ (reference sequence). V shed 5 bases and J 2 bases; nucleotides not matched to a gene: 5. CDR3 size: 16 residues. The CDR3 loop is CASSRGLAGGTYEQYF. The CDR3 coding sequence is TGTGCCAGCAGCCGAGGACTAGCGGGAGGCACCTACGAGCAGTACTTC.

The rearrangement links TRBV5-1 to TRBJ2-1; perhaps TRBD1 as D (6 bases). Between the trimmed V and J ends, which lost 4 bases and 0 bases, there was a span of 14 bases. This CDR3 region has 16 residues. The germline CDR1 and CDR2 sequences are SGHRS and YFSETQ. The CDR3 loop is CASSQAGVRSYNEQFF. The CDR3 DNA follows: TGCGCCAGCAGCCAGGCAGGGGTACGCTCCTACAATGAGCAGTTCTTC.

V gene TRBV2 combines with J gene TRBJ2-3; perhaps TRBD2 as D (5 bases). Trimming cost V 11 bases and J 5 bases, with 17 bases left between them. The CDR3 has 13 amino acids. Germline CDR1 reads SNHLY; CDR2 reads FYNNEI. DNA for the CDR3: TGTGCCGGAAAATCCGGGGAAAGAGATACGCAGTATTTT. This sequence encodes CAGKSGERDTQYF.

CDR3 amino acids: CASSSTLEQYF. DNA for the CDR3: TGTGCCAGCAGCTCTACTCTGGAGCAGTACTTC. This sequence joins TRBV11-2 and TRBJ2-7; D unclear. Deletions cut 4 bases from V and 7 bases from J, with 8 bases between. The germline V gene has CDR1 SGHAT and CDR2 FQNNGV. The CDR3 spans 11 residues.

The table lists this clone with a count of one. The chain employs TRBV6-1 and TRBJ2-1, with D possibly matching TRBD1 (5 bases). Between the trimmed V and J ends, which lost 4 bases and 0 bases, there was a span of 7 bases. This CDR3 comprises 14 residues. Germline CDR1 and CDR2: MNHNS and SASEGT. CDR3 DNA sequence: TGTGCCAGCAGTGGCCAGGGCTCCTACAATGAGCAGTTCTTC. Protein: CASSGQGSYNEQFF.

CDR3 loop: CATSRRQDRNYGYTF. The CDR3 bases are TGTGCCACCAGCAGACGACAGGACAGGAACTATGGCTACACCTTC. This chain uses TRBV15 with TRBJ1-2; TRBD1 matches at 7 bases. Germline V gene sequence: CDR1 LNHNV, CDR2 YYDKDF (reference sequence). V shed 2 bases, J shed 2 bases, and the junction held 5 bases outside the gene matches. There are 15 residues in the CDR3. Filled out from reference TRBV15 and TRBJ1-2, the complete variable domain reads DAMVIQNPRYQVTQFGKPVTLSCSQTLNHNVMYWYQQKSSQAPKLLFHYYDKDFNNEADTPDNFQSRRPNTSFCFLDIRSPGLGDTAMYLCATSRRQDRNYGYTFGSGTRLTVV.

The J gene is TRBJ1-3, the V gene TRBV6-5, with a possible D match to TRBD1 (5 bases). Trimming removed 10 bases at V and 0 bases at J, with 13 bases between. CDR3 length: 14 amino acids. CDR1 and CDR2 from the germline V gene are MNHEY and SVGAGI. The CDR3 nucleotides read TGTGCCATCCCCACGGGGGGCTCTGGAAACACCATATATTTT. Protein product: CAIPTGGSGNTIYF.

This sequence joins TRBV6-6 and TRBJ2-7, with 8 bases lining up with TRBD2. Germline trimming cut 2 bases from V and 0 bases from J; bases unmatched to any gene: 0. The CDR3 loop spans 14 amino acids. CDR1 and CDR2 (germline): MNHNY, SVGAGI (reference sequence). The chain's CDR3 is CASSYAGGSYEQYF. CDR3 nucleotide sequence: TGTGCCAGCAGTTACGCGGGAGGCTCCTACGAGCAGTACTTC.

This chain links TRBV5-1 with TRBJ1-6; TRBD1 might be the D (6 bases). In germline, CDR1 is SGHRS, CDR2 YFSETQ. The CDR3 loop spans 15 amino acids. The ends were cut back, 0 bases at V and 7 bases at J, with 11 bases in the middle. CDR3 amino acids: CASSLDRVENSPLHF. DNA for the CDR3: TGCGCCAGCAGCTTGGACAGGGTGGAGAATTCACCCCTCCACTTT.

This rearrangement joins TRBV5-1 to TRBJ2-5, with TRBD1 as a possible D gene (7 bases). The J call may be faulty, since TRBJ2-7 better matches the DNA end. This CDR3 spans 13 amino acids. Germline CDR1 is SGHRS and CDR2 is YFSETQ. The CDR3, as DNA: TGCGCCAGCAGCTGGGGGGACAGCTACGAGCAGTACTTC. This gives the protein CASSWGDSYEQYF.

The chain employs TRBV7-9 and TRBJ2-1, with TRBD2 matching 11 bases. The CDR3 sequence is 15 residues long. V shed 6 bases and J 4 bases; nucleotides not matched to a gene: 5. Germline loops: CDR1 SEHNR, CDR2 FQNEAQ (reference sequence). The CDR3 loop is CASRLLAGEYNEQFF. For the CDR3, the DNA is TGTGCCAGCAGGCTACTAGCGGGAGAATACAATGAGCAGTTCTTC.

This clone was seen a handful of times. The genes are TRBV9 and TRBJ2-2; 7 nucleotides line up with TRBD1. Germline trimming cut 4 bases from V and 0 bases from J; bases unmatched to any gene: 3. The CDR3 consists of 15 residues. Germline V gene lookup returns CDR1 SGDLS and CDR2 YYNGEE. CDR3 sequence: CASSSTGTNTGELFF. CDR3 coding DNA: TGTGCCAGCAGCTCGACAGGGACGAACACCGGGGAGCTGTTTTTT.

The chain couples TRBV7-9 to TRBJ2-7; 7 positions match TRBD1. The CDR3 totals 13 residues. V was pared by 10 bases and J by 3 bases, with 9 bases of the junction left unmatched. Germline lookup yields CDR1 SEHNR and CDR2 FQNEAQ (reference sequence). Here the CDR3 reads CAIRRGQSYEQYF. CDR3 bases: TGTGCCATCCGAAGGGGACAGAGCTACGAGCAGTACTTC. Combining the CDR3 with reference TRBV7-9 and TRBJ2-7 gives the whole variable domain DTGVSQNPRHKITKRGQNVTFRCDPISEHNRLYWYRQTLGQGPEFLTYFQNEAQLEKSRLLSDRFSAERPKGSFSTLEIQRTEQGDSAMYLCAIRRGQSYEQYFGPGTRLTVT.

The J gene is TRBJ2-5, the V gene TRBV5-1; D is possibly TRBD2 (5 bases). Trimming shortened V by 0 bases and J by 6 bases, and 21 bases separated the two germline ends. The CDR3 totals 17 residues. Germline lookup yields CDR1 SGHRS and CDR2 YFSETQ. The CDR3 sequence is CASSLEPRSGVLQTQYF. The CDR3 nucleotides read TGCGCCAGCAGCTTGGAACCCAGGAGCGGCGTCTTACAGACCCAGTACTTC.

V gene TRBV20-1 combines with J gene TRBJ2-7, with 7 bases identical to TRBD1. The CDR3 runs 11 residues. The V segment lost 6 bases and the J segment 6 bases; nucleotides outside the gene matches: 5. CDR1 is DFQATT, CDR2 SNEGSKA, per germline (reference sequence). Written as DNA, the CDR3 is TGCAGTGCATCGACAGGGCTCGAGCAGTACTTC. Encoded protein: CSASTGLEQYF.

CDR3 sequence: CASSSGLAGNNEQFF. CDR3 nucleotide sequence: TGTGCCAGCAGCTCAGGGCTAGCGGGAAACAATGAGCAGTTCTTC. The V gene is TRBV7-9, the J gene TRBJ2-1; 9 bases match TRBD2. This CDR3 is 15 amino acids long. The germline V gene encodes CDR1 SEHNR and CDR2 FQNEAQ (reference sequence). Losses at the gene ends were 4 bases for V and 5 bases for J; bases not matched to a gene: 6. The full variable domain, its missing parts supplied by reference TRBV7-9 and TRBJ2-1, is DTGVSQNPRHKITKRGQNVTFRCDPISEHNRLYWYRQTLGQGPEFLTYFQNEAQLEKSRLLSDRFSAERPKGSFSTLEIQRTEQGDSAMYLCASSSGLAGNNEQFFGPGTRLTVL.

The CDR3 is CASSVAGNYGYTF. The CDR3 nucleotides read TGTGCCAGCAGCGTAGCAGGGAACTATGGCTACACCTTC. This chain connects TRBV9 to TRBJ1-2; tentatively, D is TRBD1 (5 bases). V lost 0 bases to trimming and J lost 2 bases, with 5 bases between them. CDR1 SGDLS and CDR2 YYNGEE come from the germline V gene. The CDR3 covers 13 residues.

The chain employs TRBV5-4 and TRBJ2-7; 13 bases are a match to TRBD2. CDR1 is SGHNT and CDR2 is YYREEE in the germline V gene (reference sequence). The CDR3 consists of 16 residues. V shed 4 bases, J shed 3 bases, and the junction held 7 bases outside the gene matches. The CDR3 bases are TGTGCCAGCAGCGTGGTACTAGCGGGAGGGCTCTACGAGCAGTACTTC. This translates into CASSVVLAGGLYEQYF.

The V gene is TRBV28, the J gene TRBJ1-1; no reliable D call. V lost 6 bases to trimming and J lost 5 bases, with 7 bases between them. Germline V gene lookup returns CDR1 MDHEN and CDR2 SYDVKM. This CDR3 spans 11 amino acids. The CDR3 bases are TGTGCCAGCAGCCTAATAACTGAAGCTTTCTTT. Its translation: CASSLITEAFF. Together with reference TRBV28 and TRBJ1-1, the CDR3 gives the full variable domain: DVKVTQSSRYLVKRTGEKVFLECVQDMDHENMFWYRQDPGLGLRLIYFSYDVKMKEKGDIPEGYSVSREKKERFSLILESASTNQTSMYLCASSLITEAFFGQGTRLTVV.

This clone showed up just a few times. The chain employs TRBV4-2 and TRBJ2-1; TRBD2 might be the D (5 bases). Germline V CDR1 and CDR2: LGHNA, YNFKEQ. CDR3 length equals 13 residues. V was pared by 0 bases and J by 11 bases, with 11 bases between. The CDR3 sequence is CASSQDLALKQFF. The CDR3, as DNA: TGTGCCAGCAGCCAAGACCTAGCCCTTAAGCAGTTCTTC.